The sequence of this T cell receptor beta chain was determined in a study of blood T cells in healthy people across ages. This clonotype was counted between two and nine times. The germline V gene encodes CDR1 MNHEY and CDR2 SVGEGT. This CDR3 region has 13 residues. PCR was performed a second time for roughly 7 to 11 cycles using a sample-barcoded 5' primer and a J-beta primer mix. TCRdb reanalysed the 5' RACE reads using MiXCR and keeps one entry per CDR3 protein. The sample yields approximately 770,000 distinct CDR3 sequences, roughly 64% seen once. The individuals who served as donors were healthy Caucasians living in Russia, aged about 6 to 100.

The source of this sequence is a man aged 25 to 45 in good health. The J gene is TRBJ1-1, the V gene TRBV6-2 or TRBV6-3; 7 nucleotides line up with TRBD1. The sample comprised blood. The CDR3 nucleotides read TGTGCTAGCGGGAAACAACAGGGGACTGAAGCTTTCTTT. It codes for CASGKQQGTEAFF.